Below, 16 T cell receptor beta chains from the same sample are listed, as sequenced in a study of cytomegalovirus exposure and HLA in healthy donors. Libraries were prepared by immunoSEQ multiplex PCR; TCRdb keeps only in-frame clonotypes and omits some of them. The data contain roughly 260,000 clones, around 90% of them singletons. Material for sequencing was PBMCs. All receptors come from a woman between 18 and 29 years old in good health and CMV-seronegative.

The V gene is TRBV2, the J gene TRBJ1-5; 10 positions match TRBD1. The CDR3 consists of 13 residues. With V trimmed by 7 bases and J by 7 bases, 4 bases remained unmatched. The germline gives CDR1 SNHLY, CDR2 FYNNEI. CDR3 protein: CASTGTGEQPQHF. The CDR3 DNA is TGTGCCAGCACTGGGACAGGGGAACAGCCCCAGCATTTT. The full variable domain, its missing parts supplied by reference TRBV2 and TRBJ1-5, is EPEVTQTPSHQVTQMGQEVILRCVPISNHLYFYWYRQILGQKVEFLVSFYNNEISEKSEIFDDQFSVERPDGSNFTLKIRSTKLEDSAMYFCASTGTGEQPQHFGDGTRLSIL.

The J gene is TRBJ1-1, the V gene TRBV28; TRBD1 might be the D (6 bases). Germline V gene data show CDR1 as MDHEN and CDR2 as SYDVKM. CDR3 length: 14 residues. V was trimmed by 5 bases and J by 0 bases, leaving 10 bases between them. As DNA, the CDR3 is TGTGCCAGCAGTCGGGACACCTTGAACACTGAAGCTTTCTTT. Residues: CASSRDTLNTEAFF.

The rearrangement joins TRBV7-2 to TRBJ2-7; 7 nucleotides match TRBD1. Germline lookup yields CDR1 SGHTA and CDR2 FQGNSA. The CDR3 totals 14 residues. The trim removed 6 bases at V and 0 bases at J, leaving 5 bases unmatched. The CDR3 region is CASSFRTGSYEQYF. The CDR3 nucleotides read TGTGCCAGCAGTTTCCGGACAGGCTCCTACGAGCAGTACTTC.

The genes are TRBV27 and TRBJ2-3; TRBD2 agrees at 14 bases. The CDR3 runs 16 residues. CDR1 is MNHEY and CDR2 is SMNVEV in the germline V gene (reference sequence). V shed 3 bases and J 7 bases; nucleotides not matched to a gene: 6. DNA of the CDR3: TGTGCCAGCAGTTTCCGGACTAGCGGGGGGCGAAATACGCAGTATTTT. This translates into CASSFRTSGGRNTQYF.

This clone showed up just a few times. The chain has TRBV2 and TRBJ1-6; the match to TRBD1 covers 10 bases. Losses at the gene ends were 6 bases for V and 7 bases for J; bases not matched to a gene: 3. CDR1 is SNHLY and CDR2 is FYNNEI in the germline V gene. The CDR3 is 14 amino acids. CDR3 sequence reads: CASRGTGVNSPLHF. The CDR3 DNA follows: TGTGCCAGCAGGGGGACAGGGGTAAATTCACCCCTCCACTTT. Complete variable domain (other parts from reference TRBV2 and TRBJ1-6): EPEVTQTPSHQVTQMGQEVILRCVPISNHLYFYWYRQILGQKVEFLVSFYNNEISEKSEIFDDQFSVERPDGSNFTLKIRSTKLEDSAMYFCASRGTGVNSPLHFGNGTRLTVT.

In its sample, this clone was seen a few times. The chain is built from TRBV27 and TRBJ1-6; D gene uncertain. The CDR3 extends over 13 amino acids. Trimming shortened V by 7 bases and J by 10 bases, and 14 bases separated the two germline ends. CDR1 is MNHEY and CDR2 is SMNVEV in the germline V gene (reference sequence). CDR3 DNA sequence: TGTGCCAGCACCCTGGCGGGGAAATCACCCCTCCACTTT. Its protein is CASTLAGKSPLHF.

This chain connects TRBV10-3 to TRBJ2-3; 7 bases are a match to TRBD2. This CDR3 contains 16 residues. Losses at the gene ends were 10 bases for V and 3 bases for J; bases not matched to a gene: 16. Germline values: CDR1 ENHRY, CDR2 SYGVKD. In DNA form, the CDR3 reads TGTGCCACCACGCCAGGGCTAGCGGCAGAAACAGATACGCAGTATTTT. Its translation is CATTPGLAAETDTQYF.

The chain employs TRBV2 and TRBJ2-1; D remains unclear. This CDR3 comprises 16 residues. Germline V CDR1 and CDR2: SNHLY, FYNNEI. V shed 2 bases and J shed 3 bases, with 14 bases lying between them. CDR3 amino acids: CASSELGVNNYNEQFF. The CDR3 nucleotides are TGTGCCAGCAGTGAATTGGGCGTTAACAACTACAATGAGCAGTTCTTC.

The chain links TRBV6-5 to TRBJ2-7; 7 bases match TRBD1. Looked up from germline, CDR1 is MNHEY and CDR2 is SVGAGI. With V trimmed by 4 bases and J by 2 bases, 5 bases remained unmatched. This CDR3 spans 14 amino acids. CDR3 amino acids: CASSWGTAPYEQYF. The CDR3 nucleotides are TGTGCCAGCAGTTGGGGGACAGCGCCCTACGAGCAGTACTTC.

On this clone: The junction and the germline gene differ at one end; a read error may be behind it. The J gene is TRBJ1-2, the V gene TRBV5-5, with D tentatively TRBD1 (6 bases). The CDR3 spans 16 residues. CDR1 is SGHKS and CDR2 is YYEKEE in the germline V gene (reference sequence). CDR3 sequence reads: CAGSLAMDSFNYGYTF. The CDR3 region has the DNA TGTGCCGGCAGCTTGGCCATGGACAGTTTTAACTATGGCTACACCTTC.

The chain carries TRBV27 and TRBJ2-7; TRBD1 might be the D (6 bases). Germline V gene lookup returns CDR1 MNHEY and CDR2 SMNVEV (reference sequence). This CDR3 is 14 amino acids long. V was cut by 2 bases and J by 3 bases, with 11 bases left in between. CDR3 in amino acids: CASSLIEGDYEQYV. The CDR3 bases are TGTGCCAGCAGTTTAATAGAGGGGGACTACGAGCAGTACGTC.

The chain uses TRBV29-1 and TRBJ1-4; possibly TRBD1 for D (6 bases). The CDR3 contains 12 residues. Trimming pared 5 bases from V and 6 bases from J, leaving 10 bases between. The germline gives CDR1 SQVTM, CDR2 ANQGSEA. CDR3 bases: TGCAGCGTTCAGGGGCCTGATGAAAAACTGTTTTTT. It translates to CSVQGPDEKLFF.

This clone has a single count. This sequence joins TRBV28 and TRBJ1-1; TRBD1 matches at 8 bases. CDR3 size: 15 residues. Looked up from germline, CDR1 is MDHEN and CDR2 is SYDVKM. The V and J ends lost 3 bases and 4 bases, in that order; junction bases with no gene match: 7. Here the CDR3 DNA reads TGTGCCAGCAGTTTTAATGGCAGGGGGCGCACTGAAGCTTTCTTT. The encoded protein is CASSFNGRGRTEAFF.

This clone was seen a single time. The chain links TRBV7-9 to TRBJ1-1; 8 bases line up with TRBD1. Per the germline V gene, CDR1 is SEHNR and CDR2 is FQNEAQ (reference sequence). Germline trimming cut 5 bases from V and 1 base from J; bases unmatched to any gene: 6. The length of the CDR3 is 15 residues. The chain's CDR3 is CASSPDRGRNTEAFF. The CDR3 bases are TGTGCCAGCAGCCCCGACAGGGGCCGGAACACTGAAGCTTTCTTT. The variable domain in full, completed from reference TRBV7-9 and TRBJ1-1, reads DTGVSQNPRHKITKRGQNVTFRCDPISEHNRLYWYRQTLGQGPEFLTYFQNEAQLEKSRLLSDRFSAERPKGSFSTLEIQRTEQGDSAMYLCASSPDRGRNTEAFFGQGTRLTVV.

The chain combines TRBV19 with TRBJ1-2; the D is unclear. The V and J ends lost 7 bases and 0 bases respectively, with 15 bases between them. This CDR3 has 15 residues. The V gene's germline CDR1 is LNHDA and CDR2 SQIVND (reference sequence). The DNA of the CDR3 is TGTGCCAGTACGAGCAGGAATGAAGCTAACTATGGCTACACCTTC. This gives the protein CASTSRNEANYGYTF.

The V call is TRBV5-6, the J call TRBJ1-3; no firm D call. The CDR3 is made up of 13 amino acids. V was clipped by 4 bases and J by 0 bases, with 5 bases between them. Germline loops: CDR1 SGHDT, CDR2 YYEEEE. DNA for the CDR3: TGTGCCAGCAGCCCGGGCTCTGGAAACACCATATATTTT. It codes for CASSPGSGNTIYF.